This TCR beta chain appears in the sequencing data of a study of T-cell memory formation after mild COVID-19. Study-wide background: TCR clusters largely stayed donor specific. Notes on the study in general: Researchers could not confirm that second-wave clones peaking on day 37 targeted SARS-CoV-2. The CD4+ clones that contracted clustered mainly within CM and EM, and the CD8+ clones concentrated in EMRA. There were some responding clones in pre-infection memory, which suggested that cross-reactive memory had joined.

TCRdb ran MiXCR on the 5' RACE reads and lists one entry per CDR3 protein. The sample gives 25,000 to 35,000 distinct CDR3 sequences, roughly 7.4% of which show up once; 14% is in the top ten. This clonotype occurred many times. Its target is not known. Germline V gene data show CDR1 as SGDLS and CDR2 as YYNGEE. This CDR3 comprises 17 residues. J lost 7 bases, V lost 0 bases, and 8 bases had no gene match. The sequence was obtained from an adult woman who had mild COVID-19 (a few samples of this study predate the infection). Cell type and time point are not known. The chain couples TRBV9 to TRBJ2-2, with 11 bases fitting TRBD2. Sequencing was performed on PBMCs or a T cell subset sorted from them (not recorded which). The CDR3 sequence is CASSVEPSGGLSGELFF. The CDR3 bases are TGTGCCAGCAGCGTAGAGCCTAGCGGGGGGCTGAGCGGGGAGCTGTTTTTT.